These T cell receptor beta chains were read from a single sample in a study of T cells expressing NK-cell markers. TCRdb re-called the 5' RACE reads and shows each CDR3 protein once, DNA omitted. The sample table includes 25,000 to 35,000 distinct CDR3 sequences. Sample: blood T cells: a sorted CD56 or NKG2C T cell subset, CD4+ or CD8+ T cells, or bulk PBMC T cells (not recorded which). Receptor source: a woman between 18 and 70 years old in good health. The CDR3 runs from the conserved cysteine through the conserved F or W.

J: TRBJ2-1; V: TRBV12-3/TRBV12-4; CDR3: CASSLFGVLQSSYNEQFF
J: TRBJ1-1; V: TRBV27; CDR3: CASSLGAGGLNTEAFF
J: TRBJ1-3; V: TRBV27; CDR3: CASSYSSGNTIYF
J: TRBJ1-2; V: TRBV27; CDR3: CASSLFPGTRVEDWYGYTF
J: TRBJ2-1; V: TRBV7-8; CDR3: CASSLAVAGAVSYNEQFF
J: TRBJ1-1; V: TRBV6-1; CDR3: CASSTGRLTEAFF
J: TRBJ1-2; V: TRBV6-1; CDR3: CASSRDRGLNYGYTF
J: TRBJ2-1; V: TRBV5-1; CDR3: CASSSTGVIAYNEQFF
J: TRBJ2-7; V: TRBV3-1; CDR3: CASSEYGGNEQYF
J: TRBJ2-1; V: TRBV4-1; CDR3: CASSQVKGSPFQFF
J: TRBJ1-2; V: TRBV6-1; CDR3: CASIPGTPANYGYTF
J: TRBJ1-5; V: TRBV7-8; CDR3: CASSLVGWSNQPQHF
J: TRBJ2-7; V: TRBV4-1; CDR3: CASSQDLTGTEQYF
J: TRBJ2-1; V: TRBV4-1; CDR3: CASSQAGQENYNEQFF
J: TRBJ2-2; V: TRBV3-1; CDR3: CASSQGLAGNTGELFF
J: TRBJ2-1; V: TRBV28; CDR3: CATGRASYNEQFF
J: TRBJ2-7; V: TRBV7-9; CDR3: CASSPASGAAYEQYF
J: TRBJ2-7; V: TRBV4-1; CDR3: CASSQESGLAGGYEQYF
J: TRBJ1-2; V: TRBV15; CDR3: CATSRAGQGIDGYTF
J: TRBJ2-7; V: TRBV20-1; CDR3: CSASSSRSYEQYF
J: TRBJ2-1; V: TRBV24-1; CDR3: CATSQHLDSSYNEQFF
J: TRBJ2-3; V: TRBV5-1; CDR3: CASSQASGRPSSTDTQYF
J: TRBJ2-1; V: TRBV7-3; CDR3: CASSLIGNNEQFF
J: TRBJ2-2; V: TRBV6-5; CDR3: CASSSQATGELFF
J: TRBJ1-1; V: TRBV6-1; CDR3: CASKDPEGGWGTEAFF
J: TRBJ2-7; V: TRBV10-3; CDR3: CAISSHTGEDEQYF
J: TRBJ2-1; V: TRBV12-3/TRBV12-4; CDR3: CATGQGGSYNEQFF
J: TRBJ2-7; V: TRBV4-1; CDR3: CASSQVAGDLYEQYF
J: TRBJ2-3; V: TRBV6-1; CDR3: CASSPGLAGDTQYF
J: TRBJ2-1; V: TRBV27; CDR3: CASSLTSPSSYNEQFF
J: TRBJ2-1; V: TRBV3-1; CDR3: CASSPQNSGETYNEQFF
J: TRBJ2-7; V: TRBV2; CDR3: CASRGTSEQYF
J: TRBJ1-2; V: TRBV4-2; CDR3: CASSQDTGIAGYTF
J: TRBJ2-4; V: TRBV28; CDR3: CASRPGLAGGLQYF
J: TRBJ2-2; V: TRBV7-6; CDR3: CASSLAPDFMPGELFF
J: TRBJ2-3; V: TRBV6-1; CDR3: CASSEREDRTDTQYF
J: TRBJ1-1; V: TRBV20-1; CDR3: CSAFRGQFNTEAFF
J: TRBJ2-1; V: TRBV12-3/TRBV12-4; CDR3: CASNEGFYNEQFF
J: TRBJ2-2; V: TRBV19; CDR3: CASSPGAGVTGELFF
J: TRBJ2-1; V: TRBV20-1; CDR3: CSARITSGGAQHYNEQFF
J: TRBJ2-1; V: TRBV2; CDR3: CASDNGRAFSYNEQFF
J: TRBJ2-7; V: TRBV9; CDR3: CASSSRPGLSSYEQYF
J: TRBJ1-4; V: TRBV7-6; CDR3: CASSPTSGGVEKLFF
J: TRBJ2-1; V: TRBV12-3/TRBV12-4; CDR3: CASTLGLAGVGEQFF
J: TRBJ2-7; V: TRBV7-8; CDR3: CASSSVFGRLSYEQYF
J: TRBJ1-1; V: TRBV5-1; CDR3: CASSHQGPNTEAFF
J: TRBJ2-1; V: TRBV7-9; CDR3: CASSLPGLSHNEQFF
J: TRBJ2-6; V: TRBV14; CDR3: CASSHWTGHSGANVLTF
J: TRBJ1-1; V: TRBV7-8; CDR3: CASSPSKRIVEAFF
J: TRBJ2-7; V: TRBV12-3/TRBV12-4; CDR3: CASSSNRAPYEQYF